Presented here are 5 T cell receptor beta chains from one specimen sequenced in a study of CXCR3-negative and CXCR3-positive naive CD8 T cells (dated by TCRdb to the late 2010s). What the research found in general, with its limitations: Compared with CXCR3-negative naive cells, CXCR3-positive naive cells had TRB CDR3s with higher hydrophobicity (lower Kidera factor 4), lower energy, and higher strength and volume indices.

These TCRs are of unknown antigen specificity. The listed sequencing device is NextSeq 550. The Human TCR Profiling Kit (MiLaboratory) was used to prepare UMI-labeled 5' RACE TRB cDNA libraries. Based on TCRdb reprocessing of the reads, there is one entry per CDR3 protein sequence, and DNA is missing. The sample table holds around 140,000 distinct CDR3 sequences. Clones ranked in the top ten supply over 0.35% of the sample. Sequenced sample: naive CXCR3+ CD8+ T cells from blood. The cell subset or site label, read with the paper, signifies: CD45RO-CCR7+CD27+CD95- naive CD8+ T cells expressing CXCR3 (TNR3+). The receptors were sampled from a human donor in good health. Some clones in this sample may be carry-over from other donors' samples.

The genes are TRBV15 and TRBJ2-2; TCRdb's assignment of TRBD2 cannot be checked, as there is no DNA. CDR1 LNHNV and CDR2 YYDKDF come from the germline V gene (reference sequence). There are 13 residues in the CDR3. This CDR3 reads CATGGLETGELFF.

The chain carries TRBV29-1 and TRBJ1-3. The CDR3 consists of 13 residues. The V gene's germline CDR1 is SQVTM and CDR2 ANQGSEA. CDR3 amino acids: CSAASRVGNTIYF.

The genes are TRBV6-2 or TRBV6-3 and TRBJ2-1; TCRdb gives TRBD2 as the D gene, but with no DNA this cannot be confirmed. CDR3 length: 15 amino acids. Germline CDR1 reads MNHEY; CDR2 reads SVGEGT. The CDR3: CASSYLRRVYNEQFF.

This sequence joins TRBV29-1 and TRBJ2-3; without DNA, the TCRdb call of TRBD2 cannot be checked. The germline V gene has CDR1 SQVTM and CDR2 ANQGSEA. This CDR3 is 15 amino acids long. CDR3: CSVEGLAGSTDTQYF.

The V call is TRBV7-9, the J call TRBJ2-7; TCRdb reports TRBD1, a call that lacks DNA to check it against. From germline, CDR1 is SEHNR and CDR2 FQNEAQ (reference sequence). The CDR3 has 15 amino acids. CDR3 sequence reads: CASSDRDSLNYEQYF.